These 15 T cell receptor beta chains originate from one sample sequenced in a study of siplizumab effects on memory and regulatory T cells. The table came from immunoSEQ multiplex PCR; TCRdb's copy has only in-frame clones and leaves some out. The sample shows about 120,000 clones, 80% to 95% of them seen only once. Sequenced sample: non-Treg CD4+ T cells sorted from blood. The receptors were sampled from a human donor in good health.

The V and J genes are TRBV2 and TRBJ1-6, with D possibly TRBD1 on 5 matching bases. V was pared by 7 bases and J by 7 bases, with 11 bases between. Germline loops: CDR1 SNHLY, CDR2 FYNNEI. The CDR3 length is 13 residues. CDR3 protein: CASNPGLNSPLHF. CDR3 nucleotide sequence: TGTGCCAGCAATCCAGGGCTAAATTCACCCCTCCACTTT.

CDR3 nucleotides: TGTGTCAGAAGCTTAGTAAGACAGGGGGATCAGCCCCAGCATTTT. Translated, it gives CVRSLVRQGDQPQHF. This chain links TRBV7-5 with TRBJ1-5; no check of the table's D call, TRBD1, against the DNA was made. TRBV7-5 is a documented pseudogene. There are 15 residues in the CDR3.

The chain couples TRBV23-1 to TRBJ2-3; unclear D gene. TRBV23-1 is filed as an ORF, its function uncertain. The CDR3 consists of 16 residues. Trimming shortened V by 2 bases and J by 7 bases, and 19 bases separated the two germline ends. In nucleotides, the CDR3 is TGCGCCAGCAGTCAACCGTCGGGCCTTGTTGATAATACGCAGTATTTT. Translation: CASSQPSGLVDNTQYF.

Here the CDR3 DNA reads TGCGCCAGCAGCTCTAAGACAGGAACCGCCGGGGCCATCTATGGCTACACCTTC. Its protein product is CASSSKTGTAGAIYGYTF. The J gene is TRBJ1-2, the V gene TRBV5-1, with D perhaps matching TRBD1 (6 bases). Trimming left V 3 bases short and J 4 bases short, with 25 bases between. The CDR3 is 18 amino acids. Germline V CDR1 and CDR2: SGHRS, YFSETQ.

This clone was recorded once. The chain carries TRBV19 and TRBJ1-5; 7 bases agree with TRBD1. Trimming cost V 4 bases and J 7 bases; bases outside gene matches: 10. CDR1 and CDR2 from the germline V gene are LNHDA and SQIVND (reference sequence). This CDR3 contains 15 residues. The CDR3 coding sequence is TGTGCCAGTAGTACCTCGACAGGGAAGGGGCAGCCCCAGCATTTT. Translated, it gives CASSTSTGKGQPQHF.

The chain carries TRBV7-2 and TRBJ2-5; D unclear. The CDR3 consists of 11 residues. The V and J ends lost 5 bases and 5 bases respectively, with 6 bases between them. Germline assignment: CDR1 SGHTA and CDR2 FQGNSA. The CDR3 is CASSRSETQYF. DNA of the CDR3: TGTGCCAGCAGCCGGAGTGAGACCCAGTACTTC.

The rearrangement links TRBV7-2 to TRBJ2-2, with D possibly TRBD1 on 6 matching bases. V was pared by 1 base and J by 1 base, with 7 bases between. Germline assignment: CDR1 SGHTA and CDR2 FQGNSA. The CDR3 has 15 residues. For the CDR3, the DNA is TGTGCCAGCAGCTTAGGGGGACAGAACACCGGGGAGCTGTTTTTT. It codes for CASSLGGQNTGELFF.

A single count supports this clone. This sequence joins TRBV18 and TRBJ1-3; D is unclear. Per germline, CDR1 KGHSH and CDR2 LQKENI. The CDR3 spans 13 residues. V lost 3 bases and J lost 7, with 10 bases in between. The CDR3 loop reads CASSPSLENTIYF. In DNA, the CDR3 is TGTGCCAGCTCACCCTCTCTGGAGAACACCATATATTTT.

This sequence joins TRBV7-2 and TRBJ2-3, with D perhaps matching TRBD2 (7 bases). Germline CDR1 reads SGHTA; CDR2 reads FQGNSA. The CDR3 consists of 16 residues. V lost 3 bases, J lost 4 bases, and 17 bases lay in between. CDR3 sequence: CASSLMASGGADTQYF. DNA of the CDR3: TGTGCCAGCAGCTTGATGGCGTCGGGGGGCGCAGATACGCAGTATTTT.

J is TRBJ2-3 and V is TRBV5-1; 9 bases align to TRBD2. The length of the CDR3 is 15 residues. Germline V gene lookup returns CDR1 SGHRS and CDR2 YFSETQ. V lost 5 bases and J lost 1; bases outside the gene matches: 5. The CDR3 nucleotides are TGCGCCAGCAGAGATCGGACTAGCGGCACAGATACGCAGTATTTT. Amino acids: CASRDRTSGTDTQYF.

The chain is built from TRBV5-4 and TRBJ1-2, with 7 bases identical to TRBD1. Germline V CDR1 and CDR2: SGHNT, YYREEE (reference sequence). The CDR3 is made up of 15 amino acids. V trimming: 5 bases; J trimming: 4 bases; junction bases outside the gene matches: 11. The CDR3 loop is CASRYTGEGTYGYTF. The CDR3 DNA is TGTGCCAGCAGATATACAGGGGAGGGGACCTATGGCTACACCTTC. Full variable domain (outside the CDR3, taken from reference TRBV5-4 and TRBJ1-2): ETGVTQSPTHLIKTRGQQVTLRCSSQSGHNTVSWYQQALGQGPQFIFQYYREEENGRGNFPPRFSGLQFPNYSSELNVNALELDDSALYLCASRYTGEGTYGYTFGSGTRLTVV.

The chain couples TRBV7-2 to TRBJ1-1; the D gene is possibly TRBD1 (5 bases). The germline V and J ends were trimmed by 3 bases and 0 bases, with 14 bases remaining between them. CDR1 is SGHTA, CDR2 FQGNSA, per germline. The CDR3 contains 16 residues. The CDR3, as DNA: TGTGCCAGCAGCTTCGCCGGGGCCCGGATGAACACTGAAGCTTTCTTT. Amino acids: CASSFAGARMNTEAFF.

This chain uses TRBV9 with TRBJ1-5; unclear D gene. V shed 2 bases and J shed 6 bases, with 18 bases lying between them. Looked up from germline, CDR1 is SGDLS and CDR2 is YYNGEE. CDR3 length equals 16 residues. CDR3: CASSVGEGGSSQPQHF. The CDR3 bases are TGTGCCAGCAGCGTCGGGGAGGGTGGGTCGAGTCAGCCCCAGCATTTT. Using reference TRBV9 and TRBJ1-5 for the parts outside the CDR3, the full variable domain is DSGVTQTPKHLITATGQRVTLRCSPRSGDLSVYWYQQSLDQGLQFLIQYYNGEERAKGNILERFSAQQFPDLHSELNLSSLELGDSALYFCASSVGEGGSSQPQHFGDGTRLSIL.

The chain links TRBV6-6 to TRBJ2-5; D unresolved. The ends were cut back, 0 bases at V and 4 bases at J, with 3 bases in the middle. Germline V CDR1 and CDR2: MNHNY, SVGAGI (reference sequence). The CDR3 is 12 amino acids. CDR3 DNA: TGTGCCAGCAGTTACTCCCTAGAGACCCAGTACTTC. Its protein is CASSYSLETQYF.

The gene calls are TRBV7-8 and TRBJ2-1; D is uncertain. The CDR3 contains 16 residues. Germline-derived CDR1 and CDR2 are SGHVS and FQNEAQ. V was clipped by 4 bases and J by 3 bases, with 16 bases between them. The CDR3, as DNA: TGTGCCAGCAGCTCCGTCCGGGCTAAGATCTACAATGAGCAGTTCTTC. Its protein is CASSSVRAKIYNEQFF.